The entry below gives a single TCR beta chain sequence along with its context. Its antigen remains unknown. Trimming removed 4 bases from V and 6 bases from J, with 8 bases in between. This CDR3 has 12 amino acids. Germline loops: CDR1 SGHRS, CDR2 YFSETQ. Markers CD45RO/CCR7/CD25/CD127/CD95/CD27 served to sort CD4+ naive, central memory, regulatory and stem cell-like memory cells. Every isolated RNA sample was fully reverse transcribed, so sequencing captured expressed TCRB transcripts. Data came from immunoSEQ multiplex PCR; TCRdb stores just in-frame clones and leaves some out. The sample records some 640,000 clones, about an eighth being singletons. The sample is drawn from a study of beta chain features in type 1 diabetes. Findings and limits, study-wide: All four CD4+ subsets from Type 1 diabetes patients carried moderately but significantly shorter TCRB CDR3s.

The chain links TRBV5-1 to TRBJ2-1; a possible D gene is TRBD2 (6 bases). This sequence originates from a man younger than 35 with type 1 diabetes. The sequenced material came from naive CD4+ T cells from blood. For the CDR3, the DNA is TGCGCCAGCAGCCGGGGGTTCAATGAGCAGTTCTTC. It yields the protein CASSRGFNEQFF.